This T cell receptor beta chain was found in a study of control samples from healthy donors and cancer patients. Assay used: immunoSEQ multiplex PCR; TCRdb lists only in-frame clones, some missing. The table has approximately 100,000 clones, around nine tenths seen once. The CDR3 spans 15 residues. Germline CDR1 reads MGHRA; CDR2 reads YSYEKL. V was cut by 2 bases and J by 2 bases, with 12 bases left in between. This sequence originates from a man younger than 40 in good health. V gene TRBV4-1 combines with J gene TRBJ1-1; no clear D. The sequenced sample was blood. In DNA form, the CDR3 reads TGCGCCAGCAGCCAACAATATGAATTTAACACTGAAGCTTTCTTT. This codes for CASSQQYEFNTEAFF.